This T cell receptor (beta chain) was identified during a study of cytomegalovirus exposure and HLA in healthy donors. Findings and caveats of the study: In vitro, three CMV-associated chains proved specific for CMV antigens.

PCR amplification relied on 60 Vbeta primers (plus 13 Jbeta primers). Clones were read by immunoSEQ multiplex PCR, and TCRdb kept only the in-frame ones, dropping some. The sample holds about 90,000 clones, more than 55% seen once. This clone was counted once. Its target is unknown. The V segment lost 6 bases and the J segment 5 bases; nucleotides outside the gene matches: 2. CDR3 length: 12 amino acids. Germline CDR1 reads SNHLY; CDR2 reads FYNNEI. The TCR was taken from a woman aged 50 to 60 in good health and CMV-seropositive. Specimen: PBMCs. The rearrangement uses TRBV2 and TRBJ2-7, with 9 bases aligning to TRBD1. The CDR3 protein is CASSRDRDEQYF. The CDR3 bases are TGTGCCAGCAGCCGGGACAGGGACGAGCAGTACTTC.